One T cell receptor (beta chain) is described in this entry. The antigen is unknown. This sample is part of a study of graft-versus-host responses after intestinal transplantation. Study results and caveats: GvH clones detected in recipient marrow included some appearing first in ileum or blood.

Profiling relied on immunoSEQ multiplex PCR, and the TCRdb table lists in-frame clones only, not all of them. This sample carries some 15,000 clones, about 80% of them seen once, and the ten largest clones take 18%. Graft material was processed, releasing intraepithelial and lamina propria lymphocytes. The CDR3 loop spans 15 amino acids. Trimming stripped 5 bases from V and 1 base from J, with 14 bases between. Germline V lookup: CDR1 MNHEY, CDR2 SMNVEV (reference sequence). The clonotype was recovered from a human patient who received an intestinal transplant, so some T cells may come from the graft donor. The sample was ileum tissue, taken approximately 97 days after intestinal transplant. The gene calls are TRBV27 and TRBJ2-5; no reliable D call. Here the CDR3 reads CASSPWVTTQETQYF. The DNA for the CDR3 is TGTGCCAGCAGTCCGTGGGTTACAACCCAAGAGACCCAGTACTTC.